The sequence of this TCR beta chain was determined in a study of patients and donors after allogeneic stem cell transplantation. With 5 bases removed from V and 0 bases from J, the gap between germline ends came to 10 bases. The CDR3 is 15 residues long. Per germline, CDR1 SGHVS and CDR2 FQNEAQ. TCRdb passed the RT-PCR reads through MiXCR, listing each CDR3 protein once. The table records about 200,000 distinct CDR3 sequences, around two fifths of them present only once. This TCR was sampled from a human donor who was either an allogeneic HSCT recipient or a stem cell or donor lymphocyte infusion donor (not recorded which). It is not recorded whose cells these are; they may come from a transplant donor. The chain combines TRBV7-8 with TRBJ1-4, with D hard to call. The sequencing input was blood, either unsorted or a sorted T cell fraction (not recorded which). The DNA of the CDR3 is TGTGCCAGCAGCCAGACCGGGACAACTAATGAAAAACTGTTTTTT. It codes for CASSQTGTTNEKLFF.